This is a list of T cell receptor beta chains from one sample in a study of CD8 T cells in ankylosing spondylitis. TCRdb re-analysed the 5' RACE reads in MiXCR, keeping a single row per CDR3 protein. The table records a few hundred thousand distinct CDR3 sequences, 9.5% to 15% of them present only once. What was sequenced was blood, either unsorted or a sorted T cell fraction (not recorded which). The receptors come from a male donor with ankylosing spondylitis. Each CDR3 is given with its conserved first and last residue. The D gene is left open where the match is weak. Size values are once, few and many counts, or a class for expanded clones, and some rows have none.

V: TRBV5-1
D: TRBD1
size: NA
J: TRBJ2-1
CDR3: CASSLAAGQGAGEQFF
DNA: TGCGCCAGCAGCTTGGCCGCTGGACAGGGGGCGGGTGAGCAGTTCTTC

V: TRBV6-2/TRBV6-3
D: TRBD1
size: NA
J: TRBJ1-1
CDR3: CASRQGQGVSTEAFF
DNA: TGTGCCAGCAGACAAGGACAGGGCGTTAGCACTGAAGCTTTCTTT

V: TRBV28
D: NA
size: NA
J: TRBJ1-3
CDR3: CASSSSGVGSGNTIYF
DNA: TGTGCCAGCAGTTCCTCAGGGGTTGGCTCTGGAAACACCATATATTTT

V: TRBV20-1
D: NA
size: few
J: TRBJ1-2
CDR3: CSARVDIGWGYTF
DNA: TGCAGTGCTAGAGTCGACATCGGTTGGGGCTACACCTTC

V: TRBV15
D: NA
size: NA
J: TRBJ1-2
CDR3: CATSGWGGTTNGYGYTF
DNA: TGTGCCACCAGCGGATGGGGGGGGACCACAAATGGTTATGGCTACACCTTC

V: TRBV5-1
D: TRBD1
size: few
J: TRBJ2-3
CDR3: CASSLETGGRILRTDTQYF
DNA: TGCGCCAGCAGCTTGGAGACAGGGGGACGAATATTGCGCACAGATACGCAGTATTTT

V: TRBV29-1
D: TRBD1
size: NA
J: TRBJ2-5
CDR3: CSVGTGDIGETQYF
DNA: TGCAGCGTAGGGACAGGGGATATTGGGGAGACCCAGTACTTC

V: TRBV12-3/TRBV12-4
D: NA
size: many
J: TRBJ1-6
CDR3: CASTFGGLRNSPLHF
DNA: TGTGCCAGCACCTTTGGGGGGCTTCGTAATTCACCCCTCCACTTT

V: TRBV28
D: TRBD1
size: many
J: TRBJ1-2
CDR3: CASSSPGQGAYGYTF
DNA: TGTGCCAGCAGTTCCCCGGGACAGGGGGCCTATGGCTACACCTTC

V: TRBV6-1
D: TRBD1
size: NA
J: TRBJ2-3
CDR3: CASSEAWGQDTDTQYF
DNA: TGTGCCAGCAGTGAAGCTTGGGGACAGGACACAGATACGCAGTATTTT

V: TRBV20-1
D: TRBD2
size: once
J: TRBJ2-1
CDR3: CSARDHTSGSNEQSF
DNA: TGCAGTGCTAGAGATCATACTAGCGGGAGCAATGAGCAGTCCTTC

V: TRBV11-3
D: TRBD2
size: NA
J: TRBJ2-3
CDR3: CASSLDTSGSFTDTQYF
DNA: TGTGCCAGCAGCTTAGATACTAGCGGGAGTTTCACAGATACGCAGTATTTT

V: TRBV7-8
D: NA
size: NA
J: TRBJ2-1
CDR3: CASSSWGMDFQNEQFF
DNA: TGTGCCAGCAGCTCGTGGGGGATGGACTTCCAGAATGAGCAGTTCTTC

V: TRBV15
D: TRBD1
size: NA
J: TRBJ1-2
CDR3: CATSRVTGVMWGYTF
DNA: TGTGCCACCAGCAGAGTGACAGGGGTAATGTGGGGCTACACCTTC

V: TRBV18
D: TRBD1
size: few
J: TRBJ2-7
CDR3: CASSPPFGTDYEQYF
DNA: TGTGCCAGCTCACCACCGTTTGGGACAGACTACGAGCAGTACTTC

V: TRBV10-2
D: NA
size: NA
J: TRBJ1-2
CDR3: CASSEGVHWDGYTF
DNA: TGCGCCAGCAGTGAAGGGGTTCACTGGGATGGCTACACCTTC

V: TRBV5-1
D: NA
size: NA
J: TRBJ1-3
CDR3: CASSPLQGRSSGNTIYF
DNA: TGCGCCAGCAGCCCACTACAGGGCCGCTCCTCTGGAAACACCATATATTTT

V: TRBV6-2/TRBV6-3
D: NA
size: few
J: TRBJ2-6
CDR3: CASSSSGRGLQLSSGANVLTF
DNA: TGTGCCAGCAGTTCCTCGGGTAGGGGGTTACAATTAAGCTCTGGGGCCAACGTCCTGACTTTC

V: TRBV30
D: TRBD1
size: few
J: TRBJ1-2
CDR3: CAWSRDRPLSYTF
DNA: TGTGCCTGGAGTCGGGACAGGCCTTTGAGCTACACCTTC

V: TRBV7-9
D: NA
size: many
J: TRBJ2-7
CDR3: CASSLNSLYEQYF
DNA: TGTGCCAGCAGCTTAAATAGCCTCTACGAGCAGTACTTC

V: TRBV29-1
D: NA
size: NA
J: TRBJ2-1
CDR3: CSVEGALDNEQFF
DNA: TGCAGCGTTGAGGGGGCTCTGGACAATGAGCAGTTCTTC

V: TRBV5-5
D: TRBD1
size: NA
J: TRBJ1-3
CDR3: CASSAAGQGFSGNTIYF
DNA: TGTGCCAGCAGCGCGGCGGGACAGGGTTTTTCTGGAAACACCATATATTTT

V: TRBV19
D: TRBD2
size: NA
J: TRBJ2-3
CDR3: CASSIRDRGESGLAGGTDTQYF
DNA: TGTGCCAGTAGTATCCGGGACAGGGGGGAATCGGGACTAGCGGGAGGGACAGATACGCAGTATTTT

V: TRBV7-9
D: NA
size: many
J: TRBJ2-7
CDR3: CASSWISYEQYF
DNA: TGTGCCAGCAGTTGGATCTCCTACGAGCAGTACTTC

V: TRBV12-3/TRBV12-4
D: NA
size: many
J: TRBJ2-1
CDR3: CASSRGSGENEQFF
DNA: TGTGCCAGCAGTCGGGGGTCGGGTGAAAATGAGCAGTTCTTC

V: TRBV20-1
D: TRBD2
size: few
J: TRBJ2-7
CDR3: CSARDGLAGSYEQYF
DNA: TGCAGTGCTAGAGATGGACTAGCGGGATCCTACGAGCAGTACTTC

V: TRBV19
D: NA
size: few
J: TRBJ1-2
CDR3: CASSSVPGGYTF
DNA: TGTGCCAGTAGTTCCGTACCCGGGGGCTACACCTTC

V: TRBV18
D: NA
size: NA
J: TRBJ2-7
CDR3: CASSPYDSSYEQYF
DNA: TGTGCCAGCTCTCCCTACGACAGCTCCTACGAGCAGTACTTC

V: TRBV12-5
D: NA
size: NA
J: TRBJ2-1
CDR3: CASGLVQGLSEQFF
DNA: TGTGCTAGTGGTTTGGTACAGGGACTATCGGAGCAGTTCTTC

V: TRBV12-3/TRBV12-4
D: TRBD2
size: few
J: TRBJ2-1
CDR3: CASRQGLAGDNEQFF
DNA: TGTGCCAGCAGACAGGGACTAGCGGGAGACAATGAGCAGTTCTTC

V: TRBV10-3
D: TRBD2
size: few
J: TRBJ2-1
CDR3: CAIRATSGGGDEQFF
DNA: TGTGCCATCCGGGCGACTAGCGGAGGGGGCGATGAGCAGTTCTTC